A single sample gave rise to the 6 T cell receptor beta chains below, sequenced in a study of control samples from healthy donors and cancer patients. Assay: immunoSEQ multiplex PCR; the TCRdb copy retains only in-frame clones and omits some. The sample contains fewer than 150,000 clones, roughly nine tenths of which appear only once. Sequencing was carried out using blood. The receptor set was obtained from a woman under 30 in good health.

The V gene is TRBV24-1, the J gene TRBJ1-5; D remains ambiguous. Deletions cut 10 bases from V and 0 bases from J, with 12 bases between. This CDR3 is 14 amino acids long. Germline-derived CDR1 and CDR2 are KGHDR and SFDVKD. CDR3 DNA sequence: TGTGCCACATCGGGTATGACTAGCAATCAGCCCCAGCATTTT. This translates into CATSGMTSNQPQHF.

V gene TRBV7-2 combines with J gene TRBJ2-3, with D possibly being TRBD1 or TRBD2 (5 bases each). This CDR3 contains 17 residues. The germline V gene has CDR1 SGHTA and CDR2 FQGNSA. V lost 2 bases, J lost 4 bases, and 19 bases lay in between. In DNA form, the CDR3 reads TGTGCCAGCAGCTTAACCCGATCGGGAAGGGGCTCAGATACGCAGTATTTT. Protein sequence: CASSLTRSGRGSDTQYF.

The rearrangement links TRBV5-4 to TRBJ1-2; 10 bases fit TRBD1. V gave up 5 bases and J gave up 4 bases; unmatched junction bases: 14. The germline V gene has CDR1 SGHNT and CDR2 YYREEE (reference sequence). CDR3 length: 17 amino acids. In DNA form, the CDR3 reads TGTGCCAGCAGTTTTGAAGGCGACAGGGGGCGATTCTATGGCTACACCTTC. Translation gives CASSFEGDRGRFYGYTF.

The CDR3 DNA is TGTGCCAGTAGATCCGCCCCCGTACAAAGGTTCCTTGGCTATGGCTACACCTTC. Protein: CASRSAPVQRFLGYGYTF. The V gene is TRBV19, the J gene TRBJ1-2; the D is unclear. Germline CDR1 LNHDA, CDR2 SQIVND (reference sequence). The CDR3 totals 18 residues. V lost 6 bases to trimming and J lost 4 bases, with 27 bases between them.

The rearrangement uses TRBV5-6 and TRBJ2-5; weak D call: TRBD2 (5 bases). The CDR3 contains 14 residues. V gave up 0 bases and J gave up 4 bases, with 10 bases separating them. Germline loops: CDR1 SGHDT, CDR2 YYEEEE. The CDR3 is CASSLVASIETQYF. In DNA, the CDR3 is TGTGCCAGCAGCTTGGTCGCTAGCATAGAGACCCAGTACTTC.

The rearrangement links TRBV6-4 to TRBJ2-3; D possibly corresponds to TRBD2 (7 bases). The CDR3 length is 17 residues. Trimming shortened V by 3 bases and J by 2 bases, and 18 bases separated the two germline ends. CDR1 and CDR2 from the germline V gene are MRHNA and SNTAGT. The CDR3 spells CASSESPAGATTDTQYF. CDR3 sequence (DNA): TGTGCCAGCAGTGAATCCCCCGCGGGGGCCACCACAGATACGCAGTATTTT.